The entry that follows covers one T cell receptor beta chain sequence. Its antigen is currently not known. There are no base qualities to consult, and no much larger clone falls within one base. The data were taken from a study of blood T cells in healthy people across ages (dated by TCRdb to the mid-2010s). Background on the whole study: In model experiments, template switching captured about one uniquely barcoded TCR beta cDNA molecule for every two T cells. Using deep sequencing normalized with unique cDNA molecular identifiers, the study measured how TCR beta repertoire diversity changes with age. To avoid experimental bias, donors of different ages were randomly spread across the sequencing lanes. Four age groups were formed from the donors: young (average approximately 15 years), middle-aged (just under 40), aged (roughly 58) and long-lived (roughly 81). The study analyzed two additional independent replicas of 1 million unique cDNA reads from the same blood draw for two donors, one aged 18 to 30 and one aged 80 or older.

Donors were 35 to 40 systemically healthy Caucasian individuals from Russia aged roughly 6 to 90 years. Each donor gave roughly 11 milliliters of peripheral blood, drawn into EDTA-treated Vacutainer tubes. Ficoll-Paque density-gradient centrifugation was used to isolate PBMCs, with at least 6 million per sample. Trizol reagent was used to extract total RNA from the PBMCs, yielding at least 5.5 micrograms per sample. For every donor, an aliquot of PBMCs went through flow cytometry to measure the percentages of naive CD45RAhigh/CD27high T cells. What the work shows at the level of the full study, not this receptor alone: Observed TCR beta diversity per million T cells fell roughly linearly with age, and a significant reduction was already apparent by age around 40. Bulk unsorted PBMC profiling prevented conclusive comparison of naive and antigen-experienced compartments. Observed TCR beta diversity correlated strongly with the percentage of naive T cells measured by flow cytometry. Estimates of total diversity from one million sequenced T cells were regarded as lower bounds and underestimates. Compared with the aged group, the long-lived group had more naive CD4+ T cells, fewer expanded clones and increased TCR diversity, a pattern suggesting age selection. Donor CMV infection status was unknown, potentially confounding age-related changes in expanded clonotypes.

The CDR3 has 14 amino acids, counting the end cysteine and phenylalanine. Just the 42-base CDR3 DNA is kept, in frame starting at base 1. V sheds 1 base and J sheds 18 bases, leaving 22 bases between their ends. The germline V gene (reference sequence) provides CDR1 DFQATT and CDR2 SNEGSKA. Library prep was done by 5' RACE. Data came from an Illumina HiSeq 2500. The second PCR ran for roughly 7 to 11 cycles and used a J-beta primer mix along with a sample-barcoded 5' primer. A unique molecular identifier was introduced onto each TCR beta cDNA molecule by a template-switch 5' adaptor carrying 12 random nucleotides. Each sample yielded at least 3 million CDR3-containing paired-end reads. The Mint cDNA synthesis kit, primed by a TRBC-specific oligonucleotide, was used to synthesize first-strand cDNA from all RNA. Following uracil-DNA glycosylase treatment, all cDNA underwent a first 18-cycle PCR with the universal primers M1SS and BC2_uni_R. The study's processing was this. Each sample was normalized by randomly selecting 1 million high-quality reads, each carrying a distinct molecular identifier. Reads with shared molecular identifiers were discarded instead of being binned into consensus sequences. CDR3 identification, clonotype clustering and error correction used MiTCR with a Q25 quality threshold and the strictest error-elimination algorithm. A nonparametric unseen species model using Euler transformation provided a lower-bound estimate of total TCR beta diversity. The public sequencing data were trimmed at Q25 with fastp and processed into clonotypes with MiXCR by TCRdb, which kept only in-frame beta chains. Entries are consolidated by CDR3 protein sequence, retaining the most common genes and DNA. TCRdb, not the authors, supplied the V and J calls. Across this sample there are some 880,000 distinct CDR3 sequences, with around 34% seen only once. 10% to 15% of the sample is taken by the ten largest.

Here the chain combines TRBV20-1 and TRBJ1-6; a confident D gene designation cannot be given. The TCR originated in a man between 18 and 29 years old in good health. The sequenced material came from blood. The bases are TGCAGTGCTAGAGCTGGCCAGAGCAGAAGCTCCCCCCACTTT. Its amino acids are CSARAGQSRSSPHF.